This TCR beta chain was profiled in a study of Graves' ophthalmopathy and Graves' hyperthyroidism. Whole-study context: Stable hyperthyroidism denotes an absence of ophthalmopathy throughout 18 months of follow-up. Findings and caveats of the study: Ophthalmopathy progression was predicted with 55% to 71% sensitivity and about 74% specificity.

The CDR3 contains 14 residues. CDR1 is SGHRS, CDR2 YFSETQ, per germline. The junction had 9 bases not matched to a gene; V was cut back by 3 bases and J by 7 bases. RNA served as the template for amplifying TCR beta CDR3 regions. HTBI primers primed a first-round RT-PCR, and a second-round multiplex PCR followed. Each CDR3 protein is one row after TCRdb ran MiXCR on the multiplex PCR reads. The sample lists around 1,200,000 distinct CDR3 sequences, about two fifths occurring once. Note on this clonotype: Antigen specificity is unknown.

Clinical symptoms and serum thyroxine were used for diagnosis; TRAb, thyroid ultrasound and orbital computed tomography were also relied on. Sequenced material: peripheral blood or thyroid tissue (not recorded which). The TCR comes from an adult man with Graves' hyperthyroidism. The V call is TRBV5-1, the J call TRBJ1-1; 7 positions match TRBD1. CDR3 protein: CASSSTGTAGEAFF. The CDR3 nucleotides read TGCGCCAGCAGCTCAACCGGGACAGCCGGTGAAGCTTTCTTT.